This T cell receptor (beta chain) appears in the sequencing data of a study of T cell clonotyping in hematopoietic cell transplantation. General study points: CD4 and CD8 repertoire contributions could not be separated without sorting.

This CDR3 has 15 amino acids. V lost 4 bases to trimming and J lost 1 base, with 14 bases between them. The germline gives CDR1 SGDLS, CDR2 YYNGEE. Profiled with immunoSEQ multiplex PCR; TCRdb holds only in-frame clones, not every one. The table has roughly 1,500 clones, over 60% seen once. As to this clone: Its antigen is not known. Within the sample, other DNA sequences also encode this same CDR3.

The sample was peripheral blood mononuclear cells, taken 100 days after allogeneic stem cell transplant. The receptor was derived from a female patient aged 60 to 70 who had an allogeneic stem cell transplant, so the T cells may come from the graft donor. Some clones in this sample may be carry-over from other donors' samples. V and J are TRBV9 and TRBJ1-1, with unresolved D. The CDR3 is CASSPRGNGNTEAFF. In DNA form, the CDR3 reads TGTGCCAGCAGCCCTCGAGGGAACGGGAACACTGAAGCTTTCTTT. Full variable domain (rest looked up from reference TRBV9 and TRBJ1-1): DSGVTQTPKHLITATGQRVTLRCSPRSGDLSVYWYQQSLDQGLQFLIQYYNGEERAKGNILERFSAQQFPDLHSELNLSSLELGDSALYFCASSPRGNGNTEAFFGQGTRLTVV.